This TCR beta chain emerged from a study of regulatory T cells in long-lasting Graves disease (dated by TCRdb to the early 2020s). General notes on the study: Patients with newly diagnosed Graves' disease had been on antithyroid drugs for under 3 months. Persistent Graves' disease patients were compared with newly diagnosed Graves' disease patients by peripheral blood TCR sequencing and RNA sequencing. TCR sequencing covered some 13 persistent and roughly 20 newly diagnosed Graves' disease patients, 33 samples in total. The study was conducted in China and was registered as a clinical trial. General study outcomes and caveats: Persistent disease showed preferential use of TRBV28, TRBJ1-2 and TRBJ2-5, whereas newly diagnosed disease favored TRBV20-1 and TRBJ2-1. Sequencing and analysis were limited to the TCR beta chain. A larger number of public clonotypes was shared among persistent patients (around 2,500) than among newly diagnosed patients (about 990). Peripheral blood alone was examined, since thyroid tissue, which constituted the primary lesion, could not be accessed. As a limitation, the authors acknowledged that the small sample size may reduce accuracy. Compared with newly diagnosed patients, patients with persistent Graves' disease had lower TCR Shannon entropy and fewer highly expanded clones, which suggests clonal expansion.

The label giving this sample's time point can be read as: newly diagnosed GD, antithyroid drugs for less than 3 months. For both TCR sequencing and RNA sequencing, RNA was extracted from PBMCs using TRIzol. The diagnosis of Graves' disease was made according to American Thyroid Association guidelines. Patients for the study were recruited at an endocrinology department in Xi'an, China. From each patient, around 9.3 milliliters of peripheral blood was collected into an EDTA anticoagulant tube. Ficoll Paque Plus density gradient separation was used to isolate PBMCs, and no further T cell sorting was performed. An Agilent 2100 Bioanalyzer and agarose gel were used to assess RNA quality, and a NanoDrop 2000 was used to measure RNA concentration. The receptor library was made with multiplex PCR. Sequencing used an Illumina HiSeq 4000. CDR3 regions were amplified by Arm-PCR with iRepertoire HTBI primers to construct TCR beta libraries. PCR products were gel purified before sequencing. The paper's data handling went like this. Gene usage analysis of CDR3 amino acid clonotypes used the roughly 60 TRBV and around 13 TRBJ segments found across samples. COPE and FqMerger were used to merge the filtered high-quality paired reads into contigs. BLAST was used to align contigs to IMGT TRBV, TRBD and TRBJ reference genes, and CDR3 was defined according to IMGT. Highly expanded clones were defined as clonotypes with a frequency above 0.1%. Shannon entropy served as the measure of repertoire diversity, while the Gini coefficient captured V-J evenness. Clonotypes shared by more than one individual were considered public. Through fastp at Q25 and MiXCR, TCRdb rebuilt clones from the public reads, retaining in-frame beta chains. Under each unique CDR3 protein, matching rows form one entry showing the most common genes and DNA. The V and J calls, along with clone size, are taken from TCRdb and not from the paper's own processing. The sample contains about 430,000 distinct CDR3 sequences, approximately 15% of them found a single time. In total, the top ten clones hold over 7.5% of the sample.

Germline trimming amounts to 4 bases on V and 8 bases on J, with 7 as the count of junction bases outside the gene matches. Sequences LNHDA (CDR1) and SQIVND (CDR2) are obtained from the germline V gene (reference sequence). The CDR3 numbers 14 residues from cysteine through phenylalanine. The entry retains the CDR3 DNA only, 42 bases that are in frame from base 1. This clonotype was recorded once. The antigen it recognizes is unknown. No much larger clonotype is one base removed from it; base qualities were not supplied. One read represents weak support. This same sample was also part of a study on T cells in Graves' hyperthyroidism and ophthalmopathy. Drawing on the second study: Stable Graves' hyperthyroidism was defined as the absence of progression to ophthalmopathy over 18 months of follow-up. Hyperthyroidism patients were aged 18 to 65 years and newly diagnosed, with disease duration of less than 2 months. Any patient with an uncontrolled infection, another autoimmune disease, pregnancy or lactation was excluded. Clinical symptoms, serum thyroxine and TRAb, thyroid ultrasound, and orbital computed tomography formed the basis for the diagnoses. For the first round of RT-PCR on the TCR CDR3, the HTBI primer set was used together with the Qiagen OneStep RT-PCR kit. Most expanded thyroid clonotypes (frequency above 0.001) were also found in blood, which suggests that blood repertoires may mirror thyroid immune responses. A model built on a 13 V-J signature distinguished ophthalmopathy from stable hyperthyroidism, reaching 85% to 90% sensitivity and 81% to 83% specificity in cross-validation and 80%/75% in testing. In validation, progression to ophthalmopathy was predicted by the model with 55% to 71% sensitivity and roughly 76% specificity, a median of roughly six months before onset. TCR V-J signatures able to tell the groups apart were searched for in a discovery cohort of 100 patients, of whom roughly 42 had Graves' ophthalmopathy and some 60 had stable Graves' hyperthyroidism. An independent validation cohort of 18 to 20 hyperthyroidism patients and 17 patients who later progressed to ophthalmopathy tested prospective prediction of ophthalmopathy. The 100 discovery patients were divided at random into training and test sets in a 7:3 ratio. In addition, the study compared T-cell repertoires in thyroid tissue and in blood from several Graves' hyperthyroidism patients. After sampling, hyperthyroidism patients received methimazole starting at 30 mg daily, and ophthalmopathy patients received high-dose intravenous methylprednisolone. A second multiplex PCR round built the libraries, followed by size selection and purification. Libraries were sequenced paired-end with 100 bp reads on an Illumina HiSeq2000. SOAPnuke was used to process the raw data, removing reads that contained adapters or uncalled bases, had a mean Phred below 15, or lacked an exact match to the constant primer or identifier. COPE v1.2.5 was used to merge the high-quality paired reads, and each unique nucleotide sequence was defined as a clonotype. MiTCR v1.1 was used to align the clonotypes against IMGT TRBV, TRBD and TRBJ reference segments. Only V-J combinations with frequency above 0.0001, covering 98% to 99.2% of repertoires, were analysed. A TCS score was defined as the ratio between F50 (clonal expansion) and ExV (chaos), using BLOSUM62-based TCRdist between CDR3 peptides within each V-J. Welch's t-statistics and random forest reduced roughly 530 V-J features to roughly 13, which were used in a naive Bayes classifier (R e1071). Sample size was not statistically predetermined, and blinding of investigators to group allocation was not performed. TCR Vbeta CDR3 sequencing of fewer than 150 peripheral blood samples (over 40 ophthalmopathy, about 75 hyperthyroidism and roughly 17 progressor patients) is reported in the paper.

This clonotype was obtained from a woman between 40 and 55 years old with Graves disease. Donor details come from another sample of the same person, matched by shared clones. The rearranged segments are TRBV19 and TRBJ2-4, and 8 junction bases match TRBD1. The sample in question was peripheral blood mononuclear cells (PBMCs), obtained at new diagnosis, from a patient treated with antithyroid drugs. The nucleotide sequence reads as follows: TGTGCCAGTAGTACCCAGGGGGCTAAGTACATTCAGTACTTC. Translated, it gives CASSTQGAKYIQYF.